The clone carrying this TCR beta chain was detected many times. Time point noted: newly diagnosed GD, antithyroid drugs for less than 3 months. Preparation of the TCR library used RNA extracted from PBMCs. Libraries of TCR beta came from iRepertoire HTBI primers plus Arm-PCR of CDR3 regions. As processed by the authors: Identification across samples found 62 TRBV and about 15 TRBJ segments. TCRdb processed the multiplex PCR reads anew with MiXCR; each CDR3 protein has one entry. TCRdb's processing, not the study's, gives the V and J calls here. Among hundreds of thousands of distinct CDR3 sequences listed, around 15% were seen once. This sample was taken from a study of regulatory T cells in long-lasting Graves disease. The same data also contributed to another study, on T cells in Graves' hyperthyroidism and ophthalmopathy. That source adds: Exclusion of patients followed from uncontrolled infection, other autoimmune disease, pregnancy or lactation. Ophthalmopathy was predicted by the model a median of approximately six months ahead of onset.

The clonotype was recovered from a middle-aged man with Graves disease. The source material was peripheral blood mononuclear cells (PBMCs), sampled at new diagnosis, from a patient treated with antithyroid drugs.

CDR3 residues: CASGPGGSNEKLFF. DNA of the CDR3: TGTGCTAGTGGTCCGGGGGGGTCTAATGAAAAACTGTTTTTT. The chain couples TRBV12-5 to TRBJ1-4; TRBD1 might be the D (5 bases). CDR1 is LGHNT and CDR2 is FRNRAP in the germline V gene. This CDR3 has 14 amino acids. V was cut by 5 bases and J by 3 bases, with 10 bases left in between.